This T cell receptor beta chain was sequenced in a study of identical twins. Germline CDR1 and CDR2: LGHDT and YNNKEL (reference sequence). V was shortened by 4 bases and J by 0 bases, with 6 bases between the two germline ends. The CDR3 length is 13 residues. This clonotype was detected a few times. TCRdb fed the 5' RACE reads into MiXCR, producing one record per CDR3 protein. The table lists fewer than 350,000 distinct CDR3 sequences, about 8.9% of them singletons. The data were also submitted as part of a second study, on yellow fever vaccine responses in identical twins.

Material for sequencing was memory (CD45RO+) T cells sorted from blood. This chain links TRBV3-1 with TRBJ1-1; D is unclear. This TCR was sampled from a woman aged 18-35 years in good health. The CDR3 DNA follows: TGTGCCAGCAGCCCTCTCATGAACACTGAAGCTTTCTTT. It yields the protein CASSPLMNTEAFF.